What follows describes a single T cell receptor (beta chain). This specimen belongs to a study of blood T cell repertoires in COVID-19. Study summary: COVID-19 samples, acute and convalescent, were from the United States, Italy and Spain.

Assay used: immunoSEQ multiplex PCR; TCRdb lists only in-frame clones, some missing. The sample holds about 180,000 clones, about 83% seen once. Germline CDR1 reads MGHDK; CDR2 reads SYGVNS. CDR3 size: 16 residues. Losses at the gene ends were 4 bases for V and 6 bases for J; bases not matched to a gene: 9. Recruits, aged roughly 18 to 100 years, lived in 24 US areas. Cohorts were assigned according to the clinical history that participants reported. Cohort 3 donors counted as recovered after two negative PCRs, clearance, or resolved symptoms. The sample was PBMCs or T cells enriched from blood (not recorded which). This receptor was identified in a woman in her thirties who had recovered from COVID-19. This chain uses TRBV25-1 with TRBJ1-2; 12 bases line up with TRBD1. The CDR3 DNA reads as TGTGCCAGCAGTGCCCCGGGGACAGGGGGCGCAAATGGCTACACCTTC. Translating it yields CASSAPGTGGANGYTF.